Following are 15 T cell receptor beta chains from one sample sequenced in a study of shared clonotypes between healthy human individuals. The method was immunoSEQ multiplex PCR; TCRdb's version includes in-frame clones alone and lacks a portion of them. The table shows more than 1.2 million clones, with 98% to 99% occurring only once. Sequencing was performed on naive CD4+ T cells sorted from blood. The subset denotes: CD45RA+ positively selected. The receptor source for this set is a young man in good health.

CDR3 sequence reads: CASRTGRDRETQYF. CDR3 DNA sequence: TGTGCCAGCAGGACGGGACGGGATAGGGAGACCCAGTACTTC. This sequence joins TRBV5-4 and TRBJ2-5; either TRBD1 or TRBD2 may fit D (5 bases each). The V gene lost 5 bases and the J gene lost 5 bases, with 16 bases spanning the gap. In germline, CDR1 is SGHNT, CDR2 YYREEE (reference sequence). This CDR3 spans 14 amino acids.

This clone has a single count. The chain links TRBV29-1 to TRBJ2-5; 8 positions match TRBD1. The CDR3 has 15 amino acids. Trimming cost V 6 bases and J 4 bases; bases outside gene matches: 13. Germline V gene data show CDR1 as SQVTM and CDR2 as ANQGSEA. The CDR3 coding sequence is TGCAGCGTAATGATGACAGGGGCCGTGATAGAGACCCAGTACTTC. This codes for CSVMMTGAVIETQYF.

In DNA, the CDR3 is TGTGCCAGCGGGGATAGCAATCAGCCCCAGCATTTT. This codes for CASGDSNQPQHF. This sequence joins TRBV2 and TRBJ1-5, with D unclear. V lost 8 bases and J 0 bases, leaving 5 bases between the germline ends. Germline V lookup: CDR1 SNHLY, CDR2 FYNNEI. The CDR3 spans 12 residues. Supplemented by reference TRBV2 and TRBJ1-5, the full variable domain reads EPEVTQTPSHQVTQMGQEVILRCVPISNHLYFYWYRQILGQKVEFLVSFYNNEISEKSEIFDDQFSVERPDGSNFTLKIRSTKLEDSAMYFCASGDSNQPQHFGDGTRLSIL.

J is TRBJ2-1 and V is TRBV11-2; perhaps TRBD2 as D (6 bases). Germline values: CDR1 SGHAT, CDR2 FQNNGV. The CDR3 sequence is 15 residues long. V gave up 1 base and J gave up 6 bases, with 13 bases separating them. CDR3 in amino acids: CASSLALGTPNEQFF. CDR3 DNA: TGTGCCAGCAGCTTAGCCCTCGGGACTCCCAATGAGCAGTTCTTC.

The chain employs TRBV5-1 and TRBJ1-1; possible D gene TRBD1, 5 bases. Trimming pared 4 bases from V and 9 bases from J, leaving 16 bases between. The V gene's germline CDR1 is SGHRS and CDR2 YFSETQ. The CDR3 is 13 amino acids. In DNA, the CDR3 is TGCGCCAGCAGCGGCGAACAGGAGACCCAAGCTTTCTTT. As protein: CASSGEQETQAFF.

This clone was picked up one time. J is TRBJ2-7 and V is TRBV2; tentatively, D is TRBD1 (6 bases). Germline CDR1 SNHLY, CDR2 FYNNEI. CDR3 length: 13 amino acids. Trimming removed 6 bases from V and 2 bases from J, with 11 bases in between. The CDR3: CASSRDITYEQYF. The CDR3, as DNA: TGTGCCAGCAGCCGGGACATTACCTACGAGCAGTACTTC.

V and J are TRBV9 and TRBJ1-1, with a tentative D call TRBD1 (6 bases). The CDR3 has 15 amino acids. Germline assignment: CDR1 SGDLS and CDR2 YYNGEE. Trimming left V 3 bases short and J 4 bases short, with 16 bases between. The CDR3 protein is CASSEQGRFSTEAFF. CDR3 bases: TGTGCCAGCAGCGAACAGGGACGGTTTAGCACTGAAGCTTTCTTT.

The genes are TRBV19 and TRBJ1-5, with D tentatively TRBD1 (6 bases). V shed 0 bases and J shed 2 bases, with 8 bases lying between them. The CDR3 covers 15 residues. The germline V gene has CDR1 LNHDA and CDR2 SQIVND (reference sequence). The CDR3 region is CASSIDRGGNQPQHF. The CDR3 DNA reads as TGTGCCAGTAGTATAGACAGGGGAGGCAATCAGCCCCAGCATTTT.

The chain employs TRBV10-3 and TRBJ1-2, with D perhaps matching TRBD1 (5 bases). V was pared by 7 bases and J by 2 bases, with 14 bases between. In germline, CDR1 is ENHRY, CDR2 SYGVKD. CDR3 length: 14 amino acids. CDR3 loop: CAITLGAENYGYTF. CDR3 DNA sequence: TGTGCCATCACCCTAGGGGCAGAAAACTATGGCTACACCTTC.

The chain links TRBV7-2 to TRBJ2-7; TRBD2 might be the D (5 bases). CDR3 size: 14 residues. Germline CDR1 SGHTA, CDR2 FQGNSA. V was pared by 4 bases and J by 2 bases, with 12 bases between. The CDR3 is CASSYQRVAYEQYF. The CDR3 DNA is TGTGCCAGCAGCTACCAGAGGGTAGCCTACGAGCAGTACTTC. The whole variable domain, filled in from reference TRBV7-2 and TRBJ2-7, reads GAGVSQSPSNKVTEKGKDVELRCDPISGHTALYWYRQSLGQGLEFLIYFQGNSAPDKSGLPSDRFSAERTGGSVSTLTIQRTQQEDSAVYLCASSYQRVAYEQYFGPGTRLTVT.

The chain carries TRBV14 and TRBJ1-1; D is ambiguous. CDR1 and CDR2 from the germline V gene are SGHDN and FVKESK. This CDR3 has 14 residues. Trimming cost V 1 base and J 6 bases, with 12 bases left between them. Written as DNA, the CDR3 is TGTGCCAGCAGCCAAGGTACGGGATTTGCTGAAGCTTTCTTT. It codes for CASSQGTGFAEAFF.

On this clone: Other nucleotide sequences in the sample specify the same CDR3. The chain links TRBV5-1 to TRBJ2-5; 8 bases agree with TRBD1. CDR1 SGHRS and CDR2 YFSETQ come from the germline V gene. The J segment lost 4 bases and the V segment lost 2 bases, leaving 4 bases of the junction unmatched. CDR3 length equals 14 residues. The CDR3: CASSLQGGGETQYF. Written as DNA, the CDR3 is TGCGCCAGCAGCTTACAGGGGGGAGGAGAGACCCAGTACTTC.

This clone was seen once. The chain employs TRBV6-5 and TRBJ2-1; tentatively, D is TRBD1 or TRBD2 (5 bases each). Trimming took 0 bases from V and 10 from J, leaving 13 bases between them. The CDR3 has 14 residues. Germline V gives CDR1 MNHEY, CDR2 SVGAGI. The CDR3 region is CASSYSYGDVEQFF. As DNA, the CDR3 is TGTGCCAGCAGTTACTCGTATGGGGACGTAGAGCAGTTCTTC.

The chain links TRBV19 to TRBJ2-3; 12 positions agree with TRBD2. With 6 bases clipped from V and 4 bases from J, the junction kept 11 bases outside the gene matches. This CDR3 contains 17 residues. The germline CDR1 and CDR2 sequences are LNHDA and SQIVND (reference sequence). CDR3 protein: CASSWSLAGGLPDTQYF. In nucleotides, the CDR3 is TGTGCCAGTAGCTGGTCCCTAGCGGGAGGGCTCCCAGATACGCAGTATTTT.

The chain recombines TRBV4-3 with TRBJ2-5, with 11 nucleotides matching TRBD1. Trimming at V came to 6 bases and at J to 6 bases, leaving 15 bases not matched to a gene. The CDR3 runs to 17 residues. The germline gives CDR1 LGHNA, CDR2 YSLEER. The CDR3 bases are TGCGCCAGCAGTCCCAAAAACGGGACAGGGGGAGTAAAGACCCAGTACTTC. Protein: CASSPKNGTGGVKTQYF.